The TCR beta chain under discussion was sequenced for a study of monozygotic twins with inflammatory bowel disease. Study-wide results and caveats: No separation of different T cell subtypes was possible.

In regard to this clonotype: Its antigen is unidentified.

TCRdb processed the 5' RACE reads again and assigns one entry to each CDR3 protein, with no DNA. This sample lists about 380,000 distinct CDR3 sequences; its ten largest clones have just over 2.5%. The germline gives CDR1 KGHDR, CDR2 SFDVKD. This CDR3 has 13 amino acids. The receptor was derived from a human donor with ulcerative colitis or Crohn's disease, or a healthy co-twin of an affected twin (not recorded which). Sequencing input: blood. The chain is built from TRBV24-1 and TRBJ1-1; TCRdb proposes TRBD1, but this gene call is untestable without DNA. The CDR3 protein is CATSTGPNTEAFF.